The sequence of this T cell receptor (beta chain) was determined in a study of blood T cells in healthy people across ages. Study in general: About one barcoded beta molecule was captured per two T cells (by template switching). Study observations and caveats: A strong correlation between TCR beta diversity and naive T cell percentage was seen. Long-lived and aged donors differed, with more naive CD4+ cells and higher diversity in the long-lived.

A J-beta primer mix and a sample-barcoded 5' primer were used in a second PCR of roughly 7 to 12 cycles. TCRdb independently ran MiXCR on the 5' RACE reads; one entry per CDR3 protein. The profile shows about 1.4 million distinct CDR3 sequences, approximately 63% of them singletons. As concerns this clonotype: As yet, its antigen is unknown.

Trimming removed 0 bases from V and 0 bases from J; junction bases left unmatched: 5. The CDR3 sequence is 16 residues long. Germline loops: CDR1 SQVTM, CDR2 ANQGSEA. Donors each provided approximately 9.6 milliliters of peripheral blood. This clonotype originated in a man between 18 and 29 years old in good health. The sample was blood. The V and J genes are TRBV29-1 and TRBJ2-1, with 7 positions matching TRBD2. This chain's CDR3 is CSVEDGGGDSYNEQFF. For the CDR3, the DNA is TGCAGCGTTGAAGATGGGGGGGGGGACTCCTACAATGAGCAGTTCTTC.